This T cell receptor (beta chain) was identified during a study of blood T cell repertoires in COVID-19. In the study overall: The United States, Italy and Spain were the sources of the acute and convalescent COVID-19 samples. Sample material is recorded as cDNA or gDNA derived from T cells, B-cell-depleted T cells, or PBMCs.

Germline V gives CDR1 SGHDT, CDR2 YYEEEE. The V end was cut by 2 bases, the J end by 6 bases, with 18 bases between. The CDR3 sequence is 17 residues long. Clones were read by immunoSEQ multiplex PCR, and TCRdb kept only the in-frame ones, dropping some. The sample consists of some 140,000 clones, roughly 80% of them appearing once. The clonotype comes from a woman between 55 and 75 years old with acute or convalescent COVID-19. The V gene is TRBV5-6, the J gene TRBJ1-6; no clear D gene. Specimen: peripheral blood. This chain's CDR3 is CASSLSSGWNFNSPLHF. CDR3 nucleotide sequence: TGTGCCAGCAGCTTAAGCTCGGGGTGGAATTTTAATTCACCCCTCCACTTT.